This section outlines one TCR beta chain sequence together with its context. This entry belongs to a study of cytomegalovirus exposure and HLA in healthy donors. Primers for the PCR totalled 60 Vbeta and 13 Jbeta. Sequenced by immunoSEQ multiplex PCR; TCRdb stores in-frame clones only, minus some. Among some 190,000 clones listed, approximately 85% were seen once. The source material was PBMCs. This sequence was found in a man in his late teens or twenties in good health and CMV-seronegative.

The CDR3 bases are TGTGCCAGCAGCGTGACAGGGATGGTAAATGGCTACACCTTC. Protein sequence: CASSVTGMVNGYTF. The chain combines TRBV2 with TRBJ1-2; 7 positions match TRBD1. Trimming removed 6 bases from V and 6 bases from J; junction bases left unmatched: 10. This CDR3 has 14 residues. Germline CDR1 and CDR2: SNHLY and FYNNEI.